There are a few counts of the clone carrying this T cell receptor (beta chain). The antigen is unknown. The data originate from a study of lymphopenia after photon versus proton radiotherapy. Study-wide points: Only patients who died were analyzed for survival; proton advantage is unproven. Post-nadir diversity loss with photons came from oligoclonal expansion, particularly CD8+ Temra cells.

The V segment lost 1 base and the J segment 13 bases; nucleotides outside the gene matches: 7. This CDR3 has 14 residues. Looked up from germline, CDR1 is LNHDA and CDR2 is SQIVND (reference sequence). Profiling relied on immunoSEQ multiplex PCR, and the TCRdb table lists in-frame clones only, not all of them. Altogether fewer than 20,000 clones are present, roughly 90% being singletons, with the ten largest covering 1.7%. The sequence derives from a woman aged 40 to 50 with cholangiocarcinoma. The chain recombines TRBV19 with TRBJ2-1; 10 bases fit TRBD2. Material: peripheral blood, obtained from a patient treated with photon-based radiotherapy. CDR3 loop: CASSIGFPSGSQFF. CDR3 bases: TGTGCCAGTAGTATAGGATTTCCTAGCGGGAGCCAGTTCTTC.